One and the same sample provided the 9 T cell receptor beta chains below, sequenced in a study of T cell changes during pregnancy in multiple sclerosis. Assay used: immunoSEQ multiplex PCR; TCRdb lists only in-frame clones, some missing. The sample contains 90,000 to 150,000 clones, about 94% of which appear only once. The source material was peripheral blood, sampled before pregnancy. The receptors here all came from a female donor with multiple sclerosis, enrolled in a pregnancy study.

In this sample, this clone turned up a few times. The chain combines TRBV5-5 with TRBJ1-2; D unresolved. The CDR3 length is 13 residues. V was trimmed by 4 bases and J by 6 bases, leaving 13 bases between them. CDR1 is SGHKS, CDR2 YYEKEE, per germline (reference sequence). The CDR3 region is CASSPQASNGYTF. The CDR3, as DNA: TGTGCCAGCAGCCCGCAGGCATCGAATGGCTACACCTTC.

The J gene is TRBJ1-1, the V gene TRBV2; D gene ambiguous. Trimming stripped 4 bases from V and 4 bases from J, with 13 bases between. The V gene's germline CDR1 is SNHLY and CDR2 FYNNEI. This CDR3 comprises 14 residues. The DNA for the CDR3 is TGTGCCAGCAGTGTCCGGGCAGAGGGCACTGAAGCTTTCTTT. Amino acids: CASSVRAEGTEAFF.

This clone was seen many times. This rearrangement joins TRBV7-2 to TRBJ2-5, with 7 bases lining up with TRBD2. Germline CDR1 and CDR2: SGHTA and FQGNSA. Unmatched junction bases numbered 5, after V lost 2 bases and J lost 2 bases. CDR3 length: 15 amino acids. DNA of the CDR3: TGTGCCAGCAGCTTAACCTGGGGGGGTCAAGAGACCCAGTACTTC. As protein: CASSLTWGGQETQYF.

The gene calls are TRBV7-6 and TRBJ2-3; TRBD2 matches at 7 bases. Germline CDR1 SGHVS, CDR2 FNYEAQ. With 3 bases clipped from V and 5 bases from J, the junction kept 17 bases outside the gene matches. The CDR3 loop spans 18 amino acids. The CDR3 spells CASSLMKGTSEEGDTQYF. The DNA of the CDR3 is TGTGCCAGCAGCTTGATGAAGGGTACTAGCGAGGAGGGAGATACGCAGTATTTT.

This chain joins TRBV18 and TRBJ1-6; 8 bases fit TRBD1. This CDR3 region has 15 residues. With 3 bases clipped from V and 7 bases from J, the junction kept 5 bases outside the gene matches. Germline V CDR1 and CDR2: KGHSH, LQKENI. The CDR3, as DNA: TGTGCCAGCTCACCCCCAGGGGGCCAGAATTCACCCCTCCACTTT. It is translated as CASSPPGGQNSPLHF.

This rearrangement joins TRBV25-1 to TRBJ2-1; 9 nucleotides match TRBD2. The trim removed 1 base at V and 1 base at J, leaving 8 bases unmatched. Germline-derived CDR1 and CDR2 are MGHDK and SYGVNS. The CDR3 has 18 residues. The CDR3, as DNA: TGTGCCAGCAGTGAATTAGGAGTTAGCGGGGGATCCTACAATGAGCAGTTCTTC. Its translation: CASSELGVSGGSYNEQFF.

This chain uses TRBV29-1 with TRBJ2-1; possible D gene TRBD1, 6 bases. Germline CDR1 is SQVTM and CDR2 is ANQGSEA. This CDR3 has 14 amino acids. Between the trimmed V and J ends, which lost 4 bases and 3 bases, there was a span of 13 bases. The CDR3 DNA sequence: TGCAGCGTTGCCCGAGGGGGAAACTACAATGAGCAGTTCTTC. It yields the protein CSVARGGNYNEQFF.

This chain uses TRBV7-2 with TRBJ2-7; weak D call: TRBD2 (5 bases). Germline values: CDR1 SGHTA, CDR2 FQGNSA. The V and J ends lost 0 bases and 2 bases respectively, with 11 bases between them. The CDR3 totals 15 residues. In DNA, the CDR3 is TGTGCCAGCAGCTTAGCGGGAGCGGCTACCTACGAGCAGTACTTC. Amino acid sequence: CASSLAGAATYEQYF.

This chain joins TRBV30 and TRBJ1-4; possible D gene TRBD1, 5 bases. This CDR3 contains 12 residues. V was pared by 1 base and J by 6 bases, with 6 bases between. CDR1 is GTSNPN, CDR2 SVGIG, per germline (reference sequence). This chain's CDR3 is CAWSAGHEKLFF. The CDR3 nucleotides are TGTGCCTGGAGTGCAGGGCATGAAAAACTGTTTTTT.